The clone carrying this T cell receptor beta chain was seen a single time. The table came from immunoSEQ multiplex PCR; TCRdb's copy has only in-frame clones and leaves some out. Of approximately 28,000 clones in the sample, roughly 89% were seen once. Stated treatment: randomized to nivolumab then ipilimumab (arm A) or the reverse (arm B). No patient had prior DNA-damaging chemotherapy. Sorted cells were live CD3+CD8+, lacking CD19 and CD56, from PBMCs. CDR1 is PRHDT and CDR2 is FYEKMQ in the germline V gene (reference sequence). This CDR3 spans 14 amino acids. Trimming removed 3 bases from V and 6 bases from J, with 12 bases in between. This specimen comes from a study of sequential checkpoint blockade in melanoma. Looking at the study overall: First-line arms were nivolumab then ipilimumab, or the reverse, randomized 1:1. Both treatment sequences were followed by maintenance nivolumab.

This sequence joins TRBV13 and TRBJ1-5; D is uncertain. This sample comprised CD8+ T cells sorted from blood (inferred from file names), obtained from a patient given nivolumab and ipilimumab in sequence. The receptor was isolated from a human donor with melanoma. For the CDR3, the DNA is TGTGCCAGCAGCTTTGGGAGAGGAGGTCAGCCCCAGCATTTT. Translation: CASSFGRGGQPQHF.